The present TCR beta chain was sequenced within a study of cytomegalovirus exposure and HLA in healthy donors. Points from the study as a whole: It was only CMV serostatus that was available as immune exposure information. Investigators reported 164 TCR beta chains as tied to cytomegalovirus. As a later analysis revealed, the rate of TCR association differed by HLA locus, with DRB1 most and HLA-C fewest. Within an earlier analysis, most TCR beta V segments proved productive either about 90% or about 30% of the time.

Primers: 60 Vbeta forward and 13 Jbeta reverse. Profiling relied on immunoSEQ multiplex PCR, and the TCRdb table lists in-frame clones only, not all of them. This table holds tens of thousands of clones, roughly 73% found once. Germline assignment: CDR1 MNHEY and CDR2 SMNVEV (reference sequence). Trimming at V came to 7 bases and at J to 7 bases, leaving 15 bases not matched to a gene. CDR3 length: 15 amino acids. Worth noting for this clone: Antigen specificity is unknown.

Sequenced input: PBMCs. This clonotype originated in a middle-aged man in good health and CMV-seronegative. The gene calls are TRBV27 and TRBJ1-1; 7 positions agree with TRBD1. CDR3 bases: TGTGCCAGCACGAGTTGGCCGACAGGGAAGGGTGAAGCTTTCTTT. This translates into CASTSWPTGKGEAFF.